This T cell receptor (beta chain) came from a study of T cell responses to AZD1222 COVID-19 vaccine (dated by TCRdb to about 2021). About the study as a whole: Because spike-specific TCR depth and breadth did not differ between the two schedules, AZD1222 recipients who got a second dose at roughly 4 weeks were pooled with those who got a second dose at roughly 12 weeks. A total of just over 230 trial participants underwent TCR sequencing, of whom more than 200 had received two doses of AZD1222 and about 26 had received two doses of the MenACWY control vaccine. Trial participants were enrolled by age into 18-55, 56-69 and 70-plus year subgroups, with 148, 28 and 57 TCR-sequenced participants respectively.

On the study overall, not on this receptor specifically: Because no samples from the day 14 peak response were available, repertoires could be characterized only after the peak T cell response. Participants were mostly white British, with more females than males. The authors suggested clonal diversity may have been underestimated. The 56-69-year group was small, and its depth increase did not reach significance, likely because of low power. CD4 TCRs associated with the vaccine covered the entire spike protein, and the dominant responses were in regions 160-218 and 743-854. Conclusions about previously exposed vaccinees are limited, since just a handful of AZD1222 recipients were seropositive for SARS-CoV-2 at baseline. Reportedly, close to half of the unique spike-specific TCRs recognized epitopes lying outside the regions that are mutated in the B.1.351 and B.1.1.7 variants. After two AZD1222 doses, both the breadth and the depth of spike-specific TCRs were significantly higher than at day 0 and than in MenACWY recipients.

Per the publication, the time point label means: baseline before first vaccination. The vaccinee samples were drawn from two UK trials, COV001 and COV002, one of which was a single-blind randomized controlled phase 2/3 trial testing AZD1222 (ChAdOx1 nCoV-19) in healthy adults. For TCRbeta chain sequencing, PBMC samples from trial participants were taken at day 0 and at day 28 after the second dose. The CDR3 regions of human TCRbeta chains were analyzed by immunosequencing. On the authors' methods: TCRs in the repertoires were compared against a reference library of SARS-CoV-2-specific TCRs that had been generated with the MIRA antigen-specificity platform. Breadth was defined as the fraction of unique TCRs that were SARS-CoV-2-associated. Depth was defined as the fraction of total T cells that were SARS-CoV-2-associated. Using the MIRA data, every spike-specific TCR was mapped to the spike region that the TCR reacted to and assigned to either a CD4 or a CD8 class. Log10-transformed breadth and depth values were compared by one-way ANOVA with Sidak's multiple comparisons tests. TCRdb obtained this table from immuneACCESS and retained in-frame rearrangements with V and J assigned. These tables miss some clones; where compared with another copy, unresolved V genes account for less than half of the shortfall, and the remainder is unexplained. The V and J calls and clone size were taken over from that table, and D and trimming were inferred from the DNA. The sample contains 150,000 to 200,000 clones, 80% to 95% of them found a single time. The top ten clonotypes cover 2.3% of the sample.

The CDR3 holds 14 amino acids from the cysteine to the phenylalanine. Only the CDR3 DNA stays, 42 bases, in frame from base 1. The germline V gene sets CDR1 to MDHEN and CDR2 to SYDVKM. Trimming takes 5 bases from V and 4 bases from J, and the germline ends sit 12 bases apart. On this clone itself: No cognate antigen has been identified for it. No base quality information exists; no much larger clone differs at one position.

The receptor comes from an adult in good health. The chain is assembled from TRBV28 and TRBJ2-1; TRBD2 is a weak D gene call, 6 bases matching. The specimen was peripheral blood, collected on day 0 of AZD1222 vaccination. The CDR3 protein: CASSPGGGYNEQFF. In nucleotides, the sequence is TGTGCCAGCAGTCCCGGGGGAGGTTACAATGAGCAGTTCTTC.